This passage covers 14 T cell receptor beta chains from one sample sequenced in a study of shared clonotypes between healthy human individuals. Profiled with immunoSEQ multiplex PCR; TCRdb holds only in-frame clones, not every one. The sample carries more than 2 million clones, approximately 95% recorded once. The sequencing sample was made of naive CD4+ T cells sorted from blood. Regarding subset: CD45RA+ positively selected. These TCRs come from a man aged 18-30 years in good health.

This chain connects TRBV5-4 to TRBJ2-3, with TRBD2 matching 12 bases. Trimming took 3 bases from V and 5 from J; bases not matched to a gene: 7. Germline V gene sequence: CDR1 SGHNT, CDR2 YYREEE (reference sequence). CDR3 length equals 16 residues. CDR3 in DNA: TGTGCCAGCAGCTCACCTAGCGGGAGGGCAGAAGATACGCAGTATTTT. Its protein is CASSSPSGRAEDTQYF.

The chain recombines TRBV13 with TRBJ2-2; TRBD2 agrees at 8 bases. J gave up 7 bases and V 10 bases, and 2 bases lay outside the gene matches. The CDR3 extends over 11 amino acids. CDR1 and CDR2 from the germline V gene are PRHDT and FYEKMQ (reference sequence). CDR3 amino acids: CATREGGELFF. In DNA, the CDR3 is TGTGCCACTCGGGAGGGCGGGGAGCTGTTTTTT.

V usage is TRBV25-1 and J usage is TRBJ1-3; possibly TRBD1 for D (6 bases). V was clipped by 4 bases and J by 0 bases, with 13 bases between them. The CDR3 is made up of 16 amino acids. Germline V lookup: CDR1 MGHDK, CDR2 SYGVNS. The chain's CDR3 is CASSGYTGSSGNTIYF. Written as DNA, the CDR3 is TGTGCCAGCAGTGGTTACACAGGGAGCTCTGGAAACACCATATATTTT.

V and J are TRBV7-2 and TRBJ2-7; 13 bases fit TRBD2. The J segment lost 2 bases and the V segment lost 6 bases, leaving 4 bases of the junction unmatched. The CDR3 has 15 residues. In germline, CDR1 is SGHTA, CDR2 FQGNSA. Here the CDR3 DNA reads TGTGCCAGCAGGATCGGGACTAGCGGGACCTACGAGCAGTACTTC. This sequence encodes CASRIGTSGTYEQYF.

The chain has TRBV2 and TRBJ1-6, with TRBD1 identical over 10 bases. The CDR3 length is 15 residues. V shed 4 bases and J 13 bases; nucleotides not matched to a gene: 10. From germline, CDR1 is SNHLY and CDR2 FYNNEI. The CDR3 coding sequence is TGTGCCAGCAGTGTGGGGGGGACAGGGGCCCCCCCCCTCCACTTT. Protein sequence: CASSVGGTGAPPLHF.

The chain recombines TRBV5-6 with TRBJ2-3; D is possibly TRBD2 (6 bases). Germline lookup yields CDR1 SGHDT and CDR2 YYEEEE. Between the trimmed V and J ends, which lost 3 bases and 0 bases, there was a span of 14 bases. The CDR3 has 16 residues. The DNA for the CDR3 is TGTGCCAGCAGCTCCAGACTAGTCATCAGCACAGATACGCAGTATTTT. Amino acid sequence: CASSSRLVISTDTQYF.

The J gene is TRBJ2-3, the V gene TRBV5-1, with TRBD2 identical over 10 bases. The CDR3 is 17 residues long. V was clipped by 2 bases and J by 3 bases; unmatched bases: 9. The V gene's germline CDR1 is SGHRS and CDR2 YFSETQ. This chain's CDR3 is CASSLGRAGGQTDTQYF. The CDR3 nucleotides are TGCGCCAGCAGCTTAGGTAGAGCGGGGGGGCAAACAGATACGCAGTATTTT.

This sequence joins TRBV6-5 and TRBJ2-7, with D possibly matching TRBD1 (5 bases). There are 14 residues in the CDR3. Germline V CDR1 and CDR2: MNHEY, SVGAGI. V lost 7 bases to trimming and J lost 2 bases, with 15 bases between them. CDR3 sequence (DNA): TGTGCCAGCACCACCCCAGGGATTACCTACGAGCAGTACTTC. It specifies CASTTPGITYEQYF.

V is TRBV5-1 and J is TRBJ2-1, with D perhaps matching TRBD1 or TRBD2 (6 bases each). The CDR3 sequence is 15 residues long. V was trimmed by 7 bases and J by 0 bases, leaving 14 bases between them. CDR1 is SGHRS and CDR2 is YFSETQ in the germline V gene. This CDR3 is CASGRGPSSYNEQFF. DNA for the CDR3: TGCGCCAGCGGCCGGGGGCCAAGCTCCTACAATGAGCAGTTCTTC.

About this clone: Other DNA sequences in this specimen translate into the identical CDR3. This sequence joins TRBV6-5 and TRBJ2-2; possibly TRBD2 for D (6 bases). The germline gives CDR1 MNHEY, CDR2 SVGAGI. Trimming cost V 6 bases and J 5 bases, with 7 bases left between them. The CDR3 length is 12 residues. CDR3 sequence: CASSRGTGELFF. The DNA for the CDR3 is TGTGCCAGCAGCCGGGGGACCGGGGAGCTGTTTTTT.

The chain uses TRBV27 and TRBJ2-2; 8 nucleotides match TRBD2. V trimming: 1 base; J trimming: 5 bases; junction bases outside the gene matches: 6. The CDR3 totals 16 residues. The germline CDR1 and CDR2 sequences are MNHEY and SMNVEV (reference sequence). CDR3 residues: CASSLWAGRGTGELFF. CDR3 in DNA: TGTGCCAGCAGTTTATGGGCCGGGAGGGGAACCGGGGAGCTGTTTTTT.

V gene TRBV10-3 combines with J gene TRBJ2-7, with D perhaps TRBD2 (6 bases). The V and J ends lost 0 bases and 2 bases respectively, with 11 bases between them. CDR3 size: 15 residues. Germline V gene lookup returns CDR1 ENHRY and CDR2 SYGVKD. The CDR3 DNA follows: TGTGCCATCAGTGAGTCCGGGAGCGTCGCCTACGAGCAGTACTTC. Residues: CAISESGSVAYEQYF.

This sequence joins TRBV5-4 and TRBJ2-4, with TRBD2 matching over 7 bases. V trimming: 4 bases; J trimming: 1 base; junction bases outside the gene matches: 11. Germline V gene sequence: CDR1 SGHNT, CDR2 YYREEE (reference sequence). This CDR3 is built from 17 residues. The chain's CDR3 is CASSRSMGGDAKNIQYF. The CDR3 DNA reads as TGTGCCAGCAGCCGCTCGATGGGAGGGGACGCCAAAAACATTCAGTACTTC.

The chain joins TRBV6-1 to TRBJ2-3, with TRBD1 matching over 11 bases. This CDR3 is built from 16 residues. Germline V CDR1 and CDR2: MNHNS, SASEGT. V lost 2 bases, J lost 1 base, and 2 bases stayed unmatched. The CDR3: CASSEWTGGGTDTQYF. The CDR3 bases are TGTGCCAGCAGTGAATGGACAGGGGGCGGCACAGATACGCAGTATTTT.